One sample yielded the 23 T cell receptor beta chains listed below, sequenced in a study of Ad26.COV2.S vaccination and SARS-CoV-2 variants. Documented treatment: roughly 19 received Ad26.COV2.S at low or high dose, single or two shots; several received placebo; per-sample allocation not given. On day 63 after the first injection, vaccine and placebo recipients gave samples. TCRdb's table, derived via immunoSEQ multiplex PCR, lists solely in-frame clones and lacks some. The sample has 430,000 or so clones, 90% seen once; the top ten hold 9.5% to 15%. The specimen comprised peripheral blood, sampled in a trial of Ad26.COV2.S vaccine versus placebo. These TCRs come from a person aged 18-65 years who received the Ad26.COV2.S COVID-19 vaccine or a placebo.

This clone was counted only a few times. This chain joins TRBV27 and TRBJ1-1, with D perhaps TRBD1 (6 bases). The CDR3 covers 14 residues. CDR1 is MNHEY and CDR2 is SMNVEV in the germline V gene (reference sequence). Trimming removed 0 bases from V and 1 base from J, with 6 bases in between. CDR3 loop: CASSLSQGNTEAFF. The DNA for the CDR3 is TGTGCCAGCAGTTTATCACAGGGGAACACTGAAGCTTTCTTT.

The chain has TRBV7-9 and TRBJ2-1; D is possibly TRBD2 (6 bases). Trimming pared 5 bases from V and 6 bases from J, leaving 11 bases between. Germline CDR1 and CDR2: SEHNR and FQNEAQ (reference sequence). CDR3 length: 13 amino acids. CDR3 bases: TGTGCCAGCAGCCCGGTGGGGGGCAATGAGCAGTTCTTC. Amino acids: CASSPVGGNEQFF.

The chain is built from TRBV6-1 and TRBJ2-5; D possibly corresponds to TRBD2 (5 bases). Looked up from germline, CDR1 is MNHNS and CDR2 is SASEGT. V was clipped by 2 bases and J by 3 bases, with 10 bases between them. The CDR3 has 14 amino acids. The CDR3, as DNA: TGTGCCAGCAGTGAATTGTTCGGGAAAGAGACCCAGTACTTC. As protein: CASSELFGKETQYF.

The rearrangement uses TRBV20-1 and TRBJ2-3; 12 bases fit TRBD2. After removal of 3 bases from V and 4 bases from J, the junction contained 5 bases not matched to a gene. Germline V CDR1 and CDR2: DFQATT, SNEGSKA (reference sequence). The CDR3 contains 15 residues. The CDR3 reads CSASPSGRAPDTQYF. CDR3 nucleotide sequence: TGCAGTGCTAGTCCTAGCGGGAGGGCTCCAGATACGCAGTATTTT.

There are a few counts of this clone. This sequence joins TRBV3-1 (or the pseudogene TRBV3-2) and TRBJ2-7; D not certain. V lost 0 bases and J lost 5, with 14 bases in between. CDR3 length: 15 amino acids. CDR1 LGHDT and CDR2 YNNKEL come from the germline V gene (reference sequence). The CDR3 region has the DNA TGTGCCAGCAGCCAAGATCTAGTCCTGGCAAACGAGCAGTACTTC. Residues: CASSQDLVLANEQYF.

The chain links TRBV11-2 to TRBJ2-5, with 8 bases fitting TRBD1. The ends lost 5 bases at V and 4 bases at J; junction bases unmatched: 6. The CDR3 is made up of 14 amino acids. Germline CDR1 reads SGHAT; CDR2 reads FQNNGV. The CDR3 here is CASSTGQGRETQYF. The CDR3 coding sequence is TGTGCCAGCAGCACAGGACAGGGACGAGAGACCCAGTACTTC.

The gene calls are TRBV6-2 or TRBV6-3 and TRBJ2-1; D is uncertain. The V gene's germline CDR1 is MNHEY and CDR2 SVGEGT. Trimming removed 5 bases from V and 6 bases from J, with 11 bases in between. The length of the CDR3 is 13 residues. The CDR3 DNA is TGTGCCAGCAGTATGGTGAATGGCAATGAGCAGTTCTTC. Its protein product is CASSMVNGNEQFF.

The rearrangement uses TRBV29-1 and TRBJ2-1; 9 positions agree with TRBD1. Germline V gene sequence: CDR1 SQVTM, CDR2 ANQGSEA. The CDR3 covers 13 residues. Germline trimming cut 7 bases from V and 4 bases from J; bases unmatched to any gene: 5. The CDR3 DNA is TGCAGCGCCCGGGACAGGGCGTACAATGAGCAGTTCTTC. It codes for CSARDRAYNEQFF.

J is TRBJ1-1 and V is TRBV5-1, with D possibly TRBD1 on 6 matching bases. Germline CDR1 SGHRS, CDR2 YFSETQ. The CDR3 consists of 13 residues. V shed 3 bases and J shed 2 bases, with 8 bases lying between them. The chain's CDR3 is CASSSTGNTEAFF. The CDR3 DNA is TGCGCCAGCAGCTCGACAGGAAACACTGAAGCTTTCTTT. Supplemented by reference TRBV5-1 and TRBJ1-1, the full variable domain reads KAGVTQTPRYLIKTRGQQVTLSCSPISGHRSVSWYQQTPGQGLQFLFEYFSETQRNKGNFPGRFSGRQFSNSRSEMNVSTLELGDSALYLCASSSTGNTEAFFGQGTRLTVV.

V is TRBV11-3 and J is TRBJ2-5; D is uncertain. CDR1 and CDR2 (germline): SGHNT, YENEEA. V gave up 5 bases and J gave up 5 bases, with 12 bases separating them. The CDR3 loop spans 13 amino acids. CDR3 coding DNA: TGTGCCAGCAGCCCCGGGCCTGGGGAGACCCAGTACTTC. This encodes CASSPGPGETQYF. Complete variable domain (other parts from reference TRBV11-3 and TRBJ2-5): EAGVVQSPRYKIIEKKQPVAFWCNPISGHNTLYWYLQNLGQGPELLIRYENEEAVDDSQLPKDRFSAERLKGVDSTLKIQPAELGDSAVYLCASSPGPGETQYFGPGTRLLVL.

This clone showed up just once. This chain joins TRBV6-2 or TRBV6-3 and TRBJ1-6, with unresolved D. V was trimmed by 3 bases and J by 7 bases, leaving 10 bases between them. Germline V lookup: CDR1 MNHEY, CDR2 SVGEGT. The CDR3 consists of 14 residues. The CDR3: CASSYRSENSPLHF. CDR3 DNA sequence: TGTGCCAGCAGTTATAGGTCGGAGAATTCACCCCTCCACTTT.

Only one count was recorded for this clone. This chain connects TRBV23-1 to TRBJ1-6, with 7 bases matching TRBD1. TRBV23-1 is designated an ORF whose function remains uncertain. V lost 0 bases to trimming and J lost 3 bases; unmatched junction nucleotides: 14. This CDR3 has 20 amino acids. CDR3 loop: CASSQSAFGWGQNYNSPLHF. The CDR3 nucleotides are TGCGCCAGCAGTCAATCGGCTTTTGGTTGGGGACAGAACTATAATTCACCCCTCCACTTT.

The chain links TRBV29-1 to TRBJ2-1; D gene ambiguous. This CDR3 region has 12 residues. V was shortened by 3 bases and J by 7 bases, with 10 bases between the two germline ends. Germline V gives CDR1 SQVTM, CDR2 ANQGSEA. The CDR3 sequence is CSVEGSPNEQFF. CDR3 DNA: TGCAGCGTTGAGGGTAGTCCTAATGAGCAGTTCTTC.

V is TRBV4-3 and J is TRBJ2-6; D unresolved. The CDR3 totals 18 residues. The V end was cut by 0 bases, the J end by 0 bases, with 12 bases between. Germline V gene lookup returns CDR1 LGHNA and CDR2 YSLEER. The CDR3 region has the DNA TGCGCCAGCAGCCAAGATTGGACCCCCGGCTCTGGGGCCAACGTCCTGACTTTC. It translates to CASSQDWTPGSGANVLTF.

V gene TRBV5-1 combines with J gene TRBJ2-1; the D gene is possibly TRBD1 (6 bases). Germline CDR1 and CDR2: SGHRS and YFSETQ. CDR3 size: 16 residues. Trimming took 1 base from V and 3 from J, leaving 14 bases between them. CDR3 sequence: CASSLKVDRHYNEQFF. CDR3 coding DNA: TGCGCCAGCAGCTTGAAAGTAGACAGGCACTACAATGAGCAGTTCTTC.

This rearrangement joins TRBV7-3 to TRBJ2-5; no clear D. Germline V gene lookup returns CDR1 SGHTA and CDR2 FQGTGA. CDR3 length equals 14 residues. V lost 0 bases and J lost 5, with 10 bases in between. The CDR3 loop reads CASSLTPSLETQYF. The CDR3 nucleotides are TGTGCCAGCAGCTTAACTCCCAGTCTTGAGACCCAGTACTTC.

This chain uses TRBV6-5 with TRBJ1-5; D is ambiguous. The CDR3 has 13 residues. From germline, CDR1 is MNHEY and CDR2 SVGAGI. Trimming took 5 bases from V and 0 from J, leaving 5 bases between them. The CDR3 nucleotides are TGTGCCAGCAGTCCCGATAGCAATCAGCCCCAGCATTTT. Amino acid sequence: CASSPDSNQPQHF.

The rearrangement links TRBV2 to TRBJ2-7, with D unclear. Trimming removed 3 bases from V and 3 bases from J, with 12 bases in between. Germline CDR1 is SNHLY and CDR2 is FYNNEI. The length of the CDR3 is 14 residues. CDR3 loop: CASSDVFGSYEQYF. The CDR3 region has the DNA TGTGCCAGCAGTGATGTCTTTGGCAGCTACGAGCAGTACTTC.

The rearrangement joins TRBV29-1 to TRBJ2-3, with unresolved D. In germline, CDR1 is SQVTM, CDR2 ANQGSEA. This CDR3 region has 12 residues. Trimming removed 2 bases at V and 0 bases at J, with 3 bases between. CDR3 sequence reads: CSVELSTDTQYF. CDR3 sequence (DNA): TGCAGCGTTGAATTGAGCACAGATACGCAGTATTTT.

This CDR3 reads CATSDSTGGLALNNEQFF. The DNA of the CDR3 is TGTGCCACCAGTGACTCAACCGGGGGGCTAGCCCTCAACAATGAGCAGTTCTTC. The rearrangement joins TRBV24-1 to TRBJ2-1, with a possible D match to TRBD2 (7 bases). Germline V gives CDR1 KGHDR, CDR2 SFDVKD. The CDR3 loop spans 18 amino acids. V was cut by 4 bases and J by 5 bases, with 23 bases left in between.

The chain couples TRBV3-1 (or the pseudogene TRBV3-2) to TRBJ2-5; D uncertain. This CDR3 has 16 residues. Trimming took 0 bases from V and 5 from J, leaving 16 bases between them. Germline lookup yields CDR1 LGHDT and CDR2 YNNKEL (reference sequence). This CDR3 reads CASSQEWGSRWETQYF. In DNA, the CDR3 is TGTGCCAGCAGCCAAGAGTGGGGATCCCGGTGGGAGACCCAGTACTTC.

In its sample, this clone was seen once. An end of the junction differs from the germline gene, which may be a read error. This chain connects TRBV7-3 to TRBJ2-3, with 7 bases lining up with TRBD2. Per the germline V gene, CDR1 is SGHTA and CDR2 is FQGTGA. This CDR3 has 14 amino acids. The CDR3 DNA reads TGTGCCAGCAGCCTAACTAGCGACACAGATACGCAGTATTTT. Residues: CASSLTSDTDTQYF.

The chain links TRBV19 to TRBJ2-7, with 7 bases fitting TRBD2. The length of the CDR3 is 13 residues. The germline CDR1 and CDR2 sequences are LNHDA and SQIVND (reference sequence). The V and J ends lost 6 bases and 4 bases, in that order; junction bases with no gene match: 6. CDR3: CASRSAGDYEQYF. The CDR3 region has the DNA TGTGCCAGTAGATCTGCGGGAGATTACGAGCAGTACTTC.